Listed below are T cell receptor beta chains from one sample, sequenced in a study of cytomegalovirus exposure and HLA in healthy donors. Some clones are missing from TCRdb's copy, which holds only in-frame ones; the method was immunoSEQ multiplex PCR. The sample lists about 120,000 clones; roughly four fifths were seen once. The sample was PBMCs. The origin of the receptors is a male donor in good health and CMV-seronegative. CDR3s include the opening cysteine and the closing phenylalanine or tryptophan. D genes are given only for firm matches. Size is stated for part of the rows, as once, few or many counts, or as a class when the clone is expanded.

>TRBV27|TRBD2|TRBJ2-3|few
TGTGCCAGCAGTCTCGCCTCGGGGGGATTCACAGATACGCAGTATTTT
CASSLASGGFTDTQYF
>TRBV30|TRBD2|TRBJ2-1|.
TGTGCCTGGAGTAGCGGGAGCTCCTACAATGAGCAGTTCTTC
CAWSSGSSYNEQFF
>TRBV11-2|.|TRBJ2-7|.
TGTGCCAGCAGCTCCTTACAGATCCATGGGGAGCAGTACTTC
CASSSLQIHGEQYF
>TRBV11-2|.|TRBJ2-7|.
TGTGCCAGCAGCTTAGCGGGAGAGGGAGAGCAGTACTTC
CASSLAGEGEQYF
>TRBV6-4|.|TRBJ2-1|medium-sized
TGTGCCAGCAGTGACTCTAGCGGCTCCTACAATGAGCAGTTCTTC
CASSDSSGSYNEQFF
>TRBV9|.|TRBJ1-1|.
TGTGCCAGCAGCGCCCTTCAGATGAACACTGAAGCTTTCTTT
CASSALQMNTEAFF
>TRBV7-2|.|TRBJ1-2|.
TGTGCCAGCAGCTTGGAGGGTGCGCGTGGCTACACCTTC
CASSLEGARGYTF
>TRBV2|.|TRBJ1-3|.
TGTGCCAGCAGTGCGGACCGGGGGGATGGAAACACCATATATTTT
CASSADRGDGNTIYF
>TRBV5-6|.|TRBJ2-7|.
TGTGCCAGCAGCCACCCGCAAAGACAGTTCTACGAGCAGTACTTC
CASSHPQRQFYEQYF
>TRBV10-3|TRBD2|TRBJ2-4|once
TGTGCCATCAGTGCGCCCGGGGAGGGCAAAAACATTCAGTACTTC
CAISAPGEGKNIQYF
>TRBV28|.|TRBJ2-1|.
TGTGCCAGCAGTTTGGGTAGCGGAACTTACAATGAGCAGTTCTTC
CASSLGSGTYNEQFF
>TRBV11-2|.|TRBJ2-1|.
TGTGCCAGCAGCTCCTTGAGGGACACCCTAGAAAGGCAGTTCTTC
CASSSLRDTLERQFF
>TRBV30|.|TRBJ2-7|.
TGTGCCTGGAGTTCAGGCCCCAACCCCTACGAGCAGTACTTC
CAWSSGPNPYEQYF
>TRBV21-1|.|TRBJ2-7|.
TGTGCCAGCAGCAAAAACAGCTCCTACGAGCAGTACTTC
CASSKNSSYEQYF
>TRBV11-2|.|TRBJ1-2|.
TGTGCCAGCAGCTTAGATGGGCTTTGGGGCTACACCTTC
CASSLDGLWGYTF
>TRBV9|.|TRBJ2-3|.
TGTGCCAGCAGCGCCTCCCTAACTACAGATACGCAGTATTTT
CASSASLTTDTQYF
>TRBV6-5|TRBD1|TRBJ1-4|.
TGTGCCAGCAGTTACGACAGGGGGCGTCATGAAAAATTGTTTTTT
CASSYDRGRHEKLFF
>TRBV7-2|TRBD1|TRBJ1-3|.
TGTGCCAGCAGCTTAGACGGACAGGGGGCTTTGAGAAACACCATATATTTT
CASSLDGQGALRNTIYF
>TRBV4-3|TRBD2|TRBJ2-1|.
TGCGCCAGCAGCCAAGTTACCGGGACTAGTGGGACGGAGCAGTTCTTC
CASSQVTGTSGTEQFF
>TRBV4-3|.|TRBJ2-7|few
TGCGCCAGCAGCCAAGATAGAGGCCCCTACGAGCAGTACTTC
CASSQDRGPYEQYF
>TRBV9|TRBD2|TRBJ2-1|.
TGTGCCAGCAGCGTCACGACTAGCGGGGGGGCCAATGAGCAGTTCTTC
CASSVTTSGGANEQFF
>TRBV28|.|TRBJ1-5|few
TGTGCCAGCACCCGGTCTCAGTGGGGGCTCGATAGCAATCAGCCCCAGCATTTT
CASTRSQWGLDSNQPQHF
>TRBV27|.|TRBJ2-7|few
TGTGCCAGCAGTTCTATAGTCGGCTACGAGCAGTACTTC
CASSSIVGYEQYF